The clone carrying this T cell receptor beta chain was seen more than once but under ten times. What it recognizes is unknown. Constant-segment primers were used for 5'RACE, and the resulting TCR alpha and TCR beta cDNA libraries carried sample barcodes and UMIs. TCRdb redid the calling of the 5' RACE reads with MiXCR, one entry per CDR3 protein. The table includes around 390,000 distinct CDR3 sequences, approximately 15% detected once. This sample is part of a study of T-cell memory formation after mild COVID-19. Study at large: TCR clusters showed largely donor specificity. General study findings and limits: Most CD4+ clones that shrank were in CM and EM, while CD8+ ones turned up in EMRA. Within pre-infection memory, some responding clones were found, suggesting cross-reactive memory joined.

The CDR3 has 13 amino acids. Trimming pared 3 bases from V and 6 bases from J, leaving 8 bases between. CDR1 is LNHDA, CDR2 SQIVND, per germline (reference sequence). The chain recombines TRBV19 with TRBJ1-4; TRBD1 might be the D (5 bases). The sequenced sample was PBMCs or a T cell subset sorted from them (not recorded which). The receptor's source is a man between 18 and 35 years old who had mild COVID-19 (a few samples of this study predate the infection). Cell type and time point are not known. This CDR3 reads CASSMKQDEKLFF. In DNA, the CDR3 is TGTGCCAGTAGTATGAAACAGGATGAAAAACTGTTTTTT.